A selection of T cell receptor beta chains follows, all from one sample in a study of shared clonotypes between healthy human individuals. TCRdb's table, derived via immunoSEQ multiplex PCR, lists solely in-frame clones and lacks some. The table includes around 1,000,000 clones, roughly 77% detected once. The sample comprised memory CD4+ T cells from PBMCs. These receptors all stem from a man between 18 and 29 years old in good health. Some clones in this sample may be carry-over from other donors' samples. Each CDR3 is given without its conserved first and last residue. The order of the fields is V gene, D gene, J gene, CDR3 protein. D genes are given only for firm matches.

V: TRBV7-2; D: .; J: TRBJ1-5; CDR3: ASSPSSNQPQH
V: TRBV5-4; D: TRBD2; J: TRBJ2-5; CDR3: ATRRDKGTSHETQY
V: TRBV11-1; D: .; J: TRBJ2-5; CDR3: ASSQTPLGLETQY
V: TRBV25-1; D: TRBD2; J: TRBJ2-5; CDR3: ASSELAGGPGETQY
V: TRBV5-6; D: .; J: TRBJ1-4; CDR3: ASSFLQEKLF
V: TRBV5-5; D: .; J: TRBJ2-4; CDR3: ASSIGGGTKNIQY
V: TRBV25-1; D: .; J: TRBJ2-1; CDR3: ASSAAGSGFHNEQF
V: TRBV15; D: .; J: TRBJ1-2; CDR3: ATSRGRGYYGYT
V: TRBV30; D: .; J: TRBJ2-3; CDR3: AWSGGGSTDTQY
V: TRBV7-6; D: .; J: TRBJ1-1; CDR3: ASSATALHTEAF
V: TRBV28; D: .; J: TRBJ2-3; CDR3: ASSLRTVTDTQY
V: TRBV6-1; D: .; J: TRBJ2-7; CDR3: ASSERELAQY
V: TRBV7-9; D: .; J: TRBJ2-2; CDR3: ASSLAISHTGELF
V: TRBV5-4; D: .; J: TRBJ2-7; CDR3: ASSLVGGREQY
V: TRBV19; D: TRBD1; J: TRBJ1-2; CDR3: ASSIHRGRPGYT
V: TRBV2; D: .; J: TRBJ2-2; CDR3: ASSLQVGNTGELF
V: TRBV7-2; D: TRBD2; J: TRBJ2-1; CDR3: ASSLAGTSGRAPV
V: TRBV2; D: .; J: TRBJ2-1; CDR3: ASSVQTALYNEQF
V: TRBV5-4; D: TRBD2; J: TRBJ2-3; CDR3: ASSFLLAGGPSTDTQY
V: TRBV19; D: .; J: TRBJ2-1; CDR3: ASSIDHGRGAVGEQF
V: TRBV6-6; D: TRBD2; J: TRBJ2-2; CDR3: ASSYSSGRTGELF
V: TRBV5-1; D: .; J: TRBJ2-1; CDR3: ASSLLGLGLYNEQF
V: TRBV5-1; D: .; J: TRBJ2-3; CDR3: ASMRGAFDATDTQY
V: TRBV6-1; D: .; J: TRBJ1-3; CDR3: ASSVNFAGFGNTIY
V: TRBV9; D: TRBD2; J: TRBJ2-1; CDR3: ASSVGSVAGKDNEQF
V: TRBV4-2; D: .; J: TRBJ1-1; CDR3: ASSHSDNTEAF
V: TRBV10-3; D: TRBD1; J: TRBJ1-5; CDR3: AISESGGGFNQPQH
V: TRBV4-1; D: .; J: TRBJ2-5; CDR3: ASSQPQGGETQY
V: TRBV10-3; D: .; J: TRBJ2-7; CDR3: AISGSVTTYEQY
V: TRBV5-1; D: .; J: TRBJ2-7; CDR3: ASSTPSGAGEQY
V: TRBV9; D: .; J: TRBJ1-1; CDR3: ASSSPRGQDMNTEAF
V: TRBV7-2; D: .; J: TRBJ1-3; CDR3: ASSLVGGRNSGNTIY
V: TRBV4-2; D: TRBD2; J: TRBJ2-3; CDR3: ASSQVGWDYLSTDTQY
V: TRBV29-1; D: .; J: TRBJ2-3; CDR3: SVGAGSGPDTQY
V: TRBV28; D: .; J: TRBJ2-3; CDR3: ASSSSAKPYTDTQY
V: TRBV5-8; D: .; J: TRBJ2-2; CDR3: ASSLVGERDTGELF
V: TRBV5-8; D: .; J: TRBJ2-1; CDR3: ASSLGFSSYNEQL
V: TRBV4-1; D: .; J: TRBJ2-5; CDR3: ASSQDLSGEGETQY
V: TRBV5-1; D: TRBD2; J: TRBJ2-3; CDR3: ASSPRTSASTDTQY
V: TRBV5-1; D: .; J: TRBJ1-4; CDR3: ASSQNQGLGEKLF
V: TRBV5-4; D: .; J: TRBJ2-7; CDR3: ASSLAAGLTYEQY
V: TRBV6-5; D: .; J: TRBJ2-7; CDR3: ASALGRSEVYEQY
V: TRBV4-1; D: .; J: TRBJ1-1; CDR3: ASSQASVGAGTEAF
V: TRBV4-1; D: TRBD1; J: TRBJ2-3; CDR3: ASSQQGTGADTQY
V: TRBV27; D: .; J: TRBJ2-2; CDR3: ASSLFVGVGTGELF
V: TRBV4-2; D: .; J: TRBJ2-1; CDR3: ASSQAGYNEQF